Listed here is a single T cell receptor beta chain. This entry belongs to a study of blood T cell repertoires in COVID-19. Profiling relied on immunoSEQ multiplex PCR, and the TCRdb table lists in-frame clones only, not all of them. The sample lists roughly 180,000 clones; 70% to 80% were seen once. The V gene's germline CDR1 is MNHNS and CDR2 SASEGT. Trimming cost V 0 bases and J 4 bases, with 7 bases left between them. The CDR3 totals 13 residues. The specimen was PBMCs or T cells enriched from blood (not recorded which). The chain couples TRBV6-1 to TRBJ2-7; weak D call: TRBD2 (5 bases). The origin of this receptor is a man in his fifties or sixties who had been exposed to COVID-19. CDR3 loop: CASSEAAGYEQYF. CDR3 bases: TGTGCCAGCAGTGAAGCGGCGGGTTACGAGCAGTACTTC.